These 7 T cell receptor beta chains were all obtained from the same sample, sequenced in a study of blood T cell repertoires in COVID-19. Measured with immunoSEQ multiplex PCR; TCRdb has only the in-frame clones, and not every one. The data hold 200,000 to 300,000 clones, with over 90% observed a single time. The sequenced sample was peripheral blood. The receptors come from a man aged 25 to 45 with COVID-19, enrolled during active disease.

The J gene is TRBJ2-3, the V gene TRBV20-1, with 12 positions matching TRBD2. This CDR3 region has 17 residues. Germline V gives CDR1 DFQATT, CDR2 SNEGSKA (reference sequence). V lost 3 bases and J lost 3; bases outside the gene matches: 10. DNA of the CDR3: TGCAGTGCTAGTCATGTGCCTAGCGGGGGGGGTACAGATACGCAGTATTTT. Protein sequence: CSASHVPSGGGTDTQYF.

The rearrangement joins TRBV6-5 to TRBJ1-1; no clear D. This CDR3 has 14 residues. V lost 7 bases and J lost 5, with 17 bases in between. Germline CDR1 reads MNHEY; CDR2 reads SVGAGI. The DNA of the CDR3 is TGTGCCAGCATCAAGGACTGGGCGGGAACTGAAGCTTTCTTT. Translation gives CASIKDWAGTEAFF.

This chain links TRBV9 with TRBJ1-5; D is uncertain. Trimming left V 0 bases short and J 8 bases short, with 6 bases between. Germline CDR1 SGDLS, CDR2 YYNGEE. This CDR3 spans 12 amino acids. Here the CDR3 reads CASSVAMKPQHF. As DNA, the CDR3 is TGTGCCAGCAGCGTAGCTATGAAGCCCCAGCATTTT. The full variable domain, its missing parts supplied by reference TRBV9 and TRBJ1-5, is DSGVTQTPKHLITATGQRVTLRCSPRSGDLSVYWYQQSLDQGLQFLIQYYNGEERAKGNILERFSAQQFPDLHSELNLSSLELGDSALYFCASSVAMKPQHFGDGTRLSIL.

This clone was found once. J is TRBJ1-1 and V is TRBV29-1; the D gene is possibly TRBD1 (5 bases). CDR1 is SQVTM, CDR2 ANQGSEA, per germline. The CDR3 contains 12 residues. Deletions cut 6 bases from V and 0 bases from J, with 8 bases between. CDR3 bases: TGCAGCGTGACAGCGATGAACACTGAAGCTTTCTTT. It translates to CSVTAMNTEAFF.

V and J are TRBV4-1 and TRBJ1-4; maybe TRBD1 (6 bases). There are 16 residues in the CDR3. The germline CDR1 and CDR2 sequences are MGHRA and YSYEKL. The V end lost 3 bases, the J end lost 5 bases, and 16 bases lay between the germline ends. The CDR3 coding sequence is TGCGCCAGCAGCCAGATGACAGGACAGAGAAATGAAAAACTGTTTTTT. It yields the protein CASSQMTGQRNEKLFF.

This clone was observed once. The chain carries TRBV9 and TRBJ2-7; 7 bases are shared with TRBD2. The junction had 9 bases not matched to a gene; V was cut back by 2 bases and J by 4 bases. The CDR3 runs 15 residues. CDR1 is SGDLS, CDR2 YYNGEE, per germline. The CDR3 protein is CASSVLGGGSYEQYF. DNA of the CDR3: TGTGCCAGCAGCGTGCTCGGGGGAGGGAGTTACGAGCAGTACTTC.

The V and J genes are TRBV12-3 or TRBV12-4 and TRBJ1-1; D is ambiguous. Trimming took off 3 bases at V and 1 base at J, with 6 bases between the two ends. The CDR3 sequence is 13 residues long. The CDR3 DNA reads as TGTGCCAGCAGTTTTATCCCGAACACTGAAGCTTTCTTT. Translating gives CASSFIPNTEAFF.